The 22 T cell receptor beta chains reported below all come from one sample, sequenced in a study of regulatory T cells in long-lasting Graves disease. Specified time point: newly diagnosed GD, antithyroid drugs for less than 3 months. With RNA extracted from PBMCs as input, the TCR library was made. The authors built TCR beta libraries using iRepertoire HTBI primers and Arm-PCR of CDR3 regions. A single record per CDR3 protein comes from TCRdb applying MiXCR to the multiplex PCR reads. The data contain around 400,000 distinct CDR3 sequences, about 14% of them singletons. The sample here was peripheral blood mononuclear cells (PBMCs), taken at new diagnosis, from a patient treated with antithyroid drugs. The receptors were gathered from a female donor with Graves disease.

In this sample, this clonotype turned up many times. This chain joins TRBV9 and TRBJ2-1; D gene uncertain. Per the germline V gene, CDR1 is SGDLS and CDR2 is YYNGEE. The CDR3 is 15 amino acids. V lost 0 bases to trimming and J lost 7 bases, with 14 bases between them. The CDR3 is CASSVGIAASNEQFF. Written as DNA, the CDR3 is TGTGCCAGCAGCGTAGGAATAGCAGCTAGTAATGAGCAGTTCTTC.

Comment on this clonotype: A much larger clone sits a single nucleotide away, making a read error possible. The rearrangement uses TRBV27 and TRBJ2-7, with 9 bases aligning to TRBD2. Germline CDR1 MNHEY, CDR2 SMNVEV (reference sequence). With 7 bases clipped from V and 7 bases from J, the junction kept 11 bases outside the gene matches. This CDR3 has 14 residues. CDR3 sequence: CASTSGGLDNEQYF. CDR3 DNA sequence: TGTGCCAGCACAAGCGGGGGGCTCGACAATGAGCAGTACTTC.

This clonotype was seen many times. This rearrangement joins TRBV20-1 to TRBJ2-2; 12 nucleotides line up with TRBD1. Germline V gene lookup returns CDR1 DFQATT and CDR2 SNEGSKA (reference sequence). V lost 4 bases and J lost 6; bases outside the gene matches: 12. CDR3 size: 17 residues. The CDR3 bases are TGCAGTGCTATCCCCAGTGCCGGGACAGGGGGCTCCGGGGAGCTGTTTTTT. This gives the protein CSAIPSAGTGGSGELFF.

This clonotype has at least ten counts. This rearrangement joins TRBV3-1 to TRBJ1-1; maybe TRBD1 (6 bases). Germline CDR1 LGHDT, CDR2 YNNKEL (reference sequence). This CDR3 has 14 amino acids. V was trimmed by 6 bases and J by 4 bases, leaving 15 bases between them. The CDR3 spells CASSTNQGSTEAFF. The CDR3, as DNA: TGTGCCAGCAGTACGAATCAGGGGAGCACTGAAGCTTTCTTT.

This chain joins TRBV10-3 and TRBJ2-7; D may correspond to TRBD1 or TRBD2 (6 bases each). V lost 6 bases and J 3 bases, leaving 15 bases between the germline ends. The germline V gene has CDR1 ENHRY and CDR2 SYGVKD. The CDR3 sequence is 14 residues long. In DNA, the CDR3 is TGTGCCATCAGGGGCGGGACAAGCAACTACGAGCAGTACTTC. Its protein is CAIRGGTSNYEQYF.

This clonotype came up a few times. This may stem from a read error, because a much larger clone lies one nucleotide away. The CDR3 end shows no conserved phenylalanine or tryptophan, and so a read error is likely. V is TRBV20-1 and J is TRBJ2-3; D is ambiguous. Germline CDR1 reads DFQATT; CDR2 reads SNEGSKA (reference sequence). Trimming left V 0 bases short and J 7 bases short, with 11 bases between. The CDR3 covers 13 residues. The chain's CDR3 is CSARDSEPNTQYS. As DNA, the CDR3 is TGCAGTGCTAGAGATTCGGAGCCAAATACGCAGTATTCT.

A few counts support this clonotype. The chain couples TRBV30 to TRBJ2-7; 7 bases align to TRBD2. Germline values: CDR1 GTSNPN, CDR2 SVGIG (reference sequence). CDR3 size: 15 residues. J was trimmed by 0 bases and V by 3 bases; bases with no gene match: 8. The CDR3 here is CAWRSLAWGSYEQYF. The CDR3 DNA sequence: TGTGCCTGGAGATCACTAGCGTGGGGCTCCTACGAGCAGTACTTC.

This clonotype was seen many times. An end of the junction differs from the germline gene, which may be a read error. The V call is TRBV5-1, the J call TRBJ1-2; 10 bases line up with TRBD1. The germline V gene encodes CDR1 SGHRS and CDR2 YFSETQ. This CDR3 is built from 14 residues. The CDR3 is CASTPGTGVYGYTF. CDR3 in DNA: TGTGCCAGCACTCCTGGGACAGGGGTCTATGGCTACACCTTC.

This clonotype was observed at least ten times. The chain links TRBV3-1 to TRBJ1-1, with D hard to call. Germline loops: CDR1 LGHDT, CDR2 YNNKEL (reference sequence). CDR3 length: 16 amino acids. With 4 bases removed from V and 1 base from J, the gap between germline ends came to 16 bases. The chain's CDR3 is CASSLNPPDPNTEAFF. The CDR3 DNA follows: TGTGCCAGCAGCCTCAACCCGCCCGACCCGAACACTGAAGCTTTCTTT.

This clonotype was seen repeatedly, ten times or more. CDR3 in DNA: TGTGCCAGCAGTTTTCTACTAACAGGGCCTGGAAACACCATATATTTT. It yields the protein CASSFLLTGPGNTIYF. The gene calls are TRBV28 and TRBJ1-3; D is perhaps TRBD1 (6 bases). Trimming pared 3 bases from V and 2 bases from J, leaving 14 bases between. The CDR3 consists of 16 residues. Germline CDR1 MDHEN, CDR2 SYDVKM.

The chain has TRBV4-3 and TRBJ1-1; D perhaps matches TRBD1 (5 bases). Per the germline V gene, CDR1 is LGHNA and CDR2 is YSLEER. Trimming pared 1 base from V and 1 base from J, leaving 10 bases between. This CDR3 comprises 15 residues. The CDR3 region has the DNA TGCGCCAGCAGCCAAGCCGACAGATCGAACACTGAAGCTTTCTTT. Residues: CASSQADRSNTEAFF.

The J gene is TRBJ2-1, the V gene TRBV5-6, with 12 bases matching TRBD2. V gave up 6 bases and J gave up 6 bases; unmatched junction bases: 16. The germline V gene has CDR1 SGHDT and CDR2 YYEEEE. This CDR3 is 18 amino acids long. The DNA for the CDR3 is TGTGCCAGCATAACAGGGGGACTAGCGGGCCTCAGAGGCAATGAGCAGTTCTTC. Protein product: CASITGGLAGLRGNEQFF.

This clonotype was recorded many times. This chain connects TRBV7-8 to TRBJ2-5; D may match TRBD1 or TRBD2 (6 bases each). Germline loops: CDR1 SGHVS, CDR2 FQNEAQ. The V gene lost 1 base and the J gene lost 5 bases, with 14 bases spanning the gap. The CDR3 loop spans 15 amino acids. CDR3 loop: CASSLGRGRRETQYF. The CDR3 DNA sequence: TGTGCCAGCAGCTTAGGCCGGGGGCGCCGGGAGACCCAGTACTTC.

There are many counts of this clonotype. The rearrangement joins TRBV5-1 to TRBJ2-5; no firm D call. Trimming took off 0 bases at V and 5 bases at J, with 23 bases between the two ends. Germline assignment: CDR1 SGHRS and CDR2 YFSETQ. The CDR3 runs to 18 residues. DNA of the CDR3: TGCGCCAGCAGCTTGGGAGTCGGTGGATCGACCTGGCGGGAGACCCAGTACTTC. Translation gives CASSLGVGGSTWRETQYF.

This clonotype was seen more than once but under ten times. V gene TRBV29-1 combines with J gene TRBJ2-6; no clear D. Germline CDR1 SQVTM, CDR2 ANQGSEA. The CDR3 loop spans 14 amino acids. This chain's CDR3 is CSHDRLPGANVLTF. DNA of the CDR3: TGCAGTCATGACCGACTTCCTGGGGCCAACGTCCTGACTTTC.

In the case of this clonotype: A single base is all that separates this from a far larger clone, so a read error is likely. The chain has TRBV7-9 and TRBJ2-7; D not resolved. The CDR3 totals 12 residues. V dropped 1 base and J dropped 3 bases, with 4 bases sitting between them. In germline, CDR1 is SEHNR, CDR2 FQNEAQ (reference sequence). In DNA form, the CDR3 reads TGTGCCAGCAGCTTAGAACTCTACGAGCAGTACTTC. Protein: CASSLELYEQYF. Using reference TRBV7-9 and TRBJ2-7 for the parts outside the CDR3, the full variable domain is DTGVSQNPRHKITKRGQNVTFRCDPISEHNRLYWYRQTLGQGPEFLTYFQNEAQLEKSRLLSDRFSAERPKGSFSTLEIQRTEQGDSAMYLCASSLELYEQYFGPGTRLTVT.

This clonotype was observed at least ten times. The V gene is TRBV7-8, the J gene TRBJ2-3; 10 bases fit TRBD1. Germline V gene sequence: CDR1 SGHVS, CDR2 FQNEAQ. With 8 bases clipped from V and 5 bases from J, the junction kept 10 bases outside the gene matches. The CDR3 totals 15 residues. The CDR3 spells CASQHRGQGIDTQYF. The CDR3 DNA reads TGTGCCAGCCAACACCGGGGACAGGGGATAGATACGCAGTATTTT.

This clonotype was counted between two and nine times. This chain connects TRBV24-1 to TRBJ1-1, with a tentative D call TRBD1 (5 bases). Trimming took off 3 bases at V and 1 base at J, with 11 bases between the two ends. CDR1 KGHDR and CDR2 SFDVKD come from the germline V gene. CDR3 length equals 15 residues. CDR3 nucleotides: TGTGCCACCAGTGATGGTCCCGGGGCGAACACTGAAGCTTTCTTT. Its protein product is CATSDGPGANTEAFF.

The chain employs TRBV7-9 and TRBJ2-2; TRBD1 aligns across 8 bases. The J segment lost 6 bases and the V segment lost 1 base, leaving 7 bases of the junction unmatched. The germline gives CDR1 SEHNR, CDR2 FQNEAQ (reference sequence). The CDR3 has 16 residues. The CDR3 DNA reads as TGTGCCAGCAGCTTAGAAGTTACAGGGGGAGCCGGGGAGCTGTTTTTT. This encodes CASSLEVTGGAGELFF.

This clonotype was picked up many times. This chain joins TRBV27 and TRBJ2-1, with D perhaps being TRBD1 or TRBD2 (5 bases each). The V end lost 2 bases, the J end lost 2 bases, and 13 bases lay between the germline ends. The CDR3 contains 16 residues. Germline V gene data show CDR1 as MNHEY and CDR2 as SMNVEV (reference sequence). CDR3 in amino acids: CASSLIGAGPYNEQFF. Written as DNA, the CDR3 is TGTGCCAGCAGTTTAATCGGGGCAGGACCCTACAATGAGCAGTTCTTC.

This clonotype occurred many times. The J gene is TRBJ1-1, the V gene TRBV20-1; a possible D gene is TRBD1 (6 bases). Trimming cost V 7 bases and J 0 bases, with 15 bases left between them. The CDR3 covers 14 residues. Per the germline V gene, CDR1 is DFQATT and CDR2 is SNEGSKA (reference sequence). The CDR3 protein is CSGGRGAMNTEAFF. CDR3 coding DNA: TGCAGTGGGGGGCGGGGGGCGATGAACACTGAAGCTTTCTTT.

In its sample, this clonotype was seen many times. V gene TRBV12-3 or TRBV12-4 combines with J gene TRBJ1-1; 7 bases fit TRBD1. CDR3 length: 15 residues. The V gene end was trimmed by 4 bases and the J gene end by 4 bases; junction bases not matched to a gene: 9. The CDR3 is CASSWETGAPTEAFF. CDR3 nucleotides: TGTGCCAGCAGTTGGGAAACAGGGGCGCCCACTGAAGCTTTCTTT.